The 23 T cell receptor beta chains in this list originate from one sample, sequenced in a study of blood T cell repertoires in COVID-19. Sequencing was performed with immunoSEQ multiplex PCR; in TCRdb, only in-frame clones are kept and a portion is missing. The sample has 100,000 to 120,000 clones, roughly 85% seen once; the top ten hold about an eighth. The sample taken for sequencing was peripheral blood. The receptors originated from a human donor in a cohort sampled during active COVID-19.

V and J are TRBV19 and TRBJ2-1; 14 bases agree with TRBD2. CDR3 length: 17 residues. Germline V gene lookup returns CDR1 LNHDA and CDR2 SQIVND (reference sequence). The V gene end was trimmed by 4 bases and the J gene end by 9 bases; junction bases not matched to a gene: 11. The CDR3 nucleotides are TGTGCCAGTAGTAGCGACCGACTAGCGGGGGGGCCGCGTGAGCAGTTCTTC. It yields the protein CASSSDRLAGGPREQFF.

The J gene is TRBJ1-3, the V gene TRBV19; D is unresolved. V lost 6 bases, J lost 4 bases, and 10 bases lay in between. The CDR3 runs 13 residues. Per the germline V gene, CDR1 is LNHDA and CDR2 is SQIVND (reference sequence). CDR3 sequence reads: CASSVSNGNTIYF. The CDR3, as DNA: TGTGCCAGTAGCGTATCTAACGGAAACACCATATATTTT.

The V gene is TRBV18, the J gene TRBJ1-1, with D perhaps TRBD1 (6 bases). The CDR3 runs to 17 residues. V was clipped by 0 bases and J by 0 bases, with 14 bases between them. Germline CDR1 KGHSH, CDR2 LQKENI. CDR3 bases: TGTGCCAGCTCACCACCGAACAGGGTTAATTTGAACACTGAAGCTTTCTTT. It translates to CASSPPNRVNLNTEAFF.

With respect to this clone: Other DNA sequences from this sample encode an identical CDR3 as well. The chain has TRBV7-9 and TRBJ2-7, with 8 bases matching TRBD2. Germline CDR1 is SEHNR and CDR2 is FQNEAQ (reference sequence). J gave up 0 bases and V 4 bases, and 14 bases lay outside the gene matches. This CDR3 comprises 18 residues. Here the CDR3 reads CASSSSGGPQKDSYEQYF. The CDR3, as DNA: TGTGCCAGCAGCTCCAGCGGGGGACCTCAAAAAGACTCCTACGAGCAGTACTTC.

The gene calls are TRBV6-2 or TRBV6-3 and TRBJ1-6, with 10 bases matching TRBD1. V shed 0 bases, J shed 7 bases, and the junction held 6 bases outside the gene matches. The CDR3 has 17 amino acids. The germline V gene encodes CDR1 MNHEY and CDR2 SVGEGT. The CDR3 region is CASSYSISGQGNSPLHF. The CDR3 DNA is TGTGCCAGCAGTTACTCGATTTCGGGACAGGGGAATTCACCCCTCCACTTT.

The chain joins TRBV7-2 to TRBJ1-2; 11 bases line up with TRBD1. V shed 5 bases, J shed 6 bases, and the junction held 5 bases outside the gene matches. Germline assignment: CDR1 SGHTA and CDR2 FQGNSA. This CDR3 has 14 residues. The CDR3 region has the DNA TGTGCCAGCAGCCCCGGGACAGGGGGACATGGCTACACCTTC. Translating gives CASSPGTGGHGYTF.

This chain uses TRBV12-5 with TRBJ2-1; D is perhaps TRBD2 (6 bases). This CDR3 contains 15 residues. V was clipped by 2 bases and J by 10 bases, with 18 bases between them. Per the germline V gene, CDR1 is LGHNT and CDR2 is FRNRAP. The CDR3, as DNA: TGTGCTAGTGGTTTGAAGCCGGGGGAGGCAGAGGAGCAGTTCTTC. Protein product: CASGLKPGEAEEQFF.

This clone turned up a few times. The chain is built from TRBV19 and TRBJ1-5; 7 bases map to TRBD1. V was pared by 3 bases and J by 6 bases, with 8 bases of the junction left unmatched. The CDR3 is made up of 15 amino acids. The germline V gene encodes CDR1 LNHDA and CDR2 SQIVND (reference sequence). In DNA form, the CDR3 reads TGTGCCAGTAGTATTGAAAGACAGGGAGCTCAGCCCCAGCATTTT. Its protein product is CASSIERQGAQPQHF.

CDR3 sequence (DNA): TGTGCCAGCAGCCAGGCTAGCGGGGGTACGCAGTATTTT. Translation gives CASSQASGGTQYF. The V gene is TRBV3-1 (or the pseudogene TRBV3-2), the J gene TRBJ2-3; 10 bases line up with TRBD2. The V gene's germline CDR1 is LGHDT and CDR2 YNNKEL (reference sequence). This CDR3 is built from 13 residues. V lost 3 bases, J lost 8 bases, and 2 bases stayed unmatched.

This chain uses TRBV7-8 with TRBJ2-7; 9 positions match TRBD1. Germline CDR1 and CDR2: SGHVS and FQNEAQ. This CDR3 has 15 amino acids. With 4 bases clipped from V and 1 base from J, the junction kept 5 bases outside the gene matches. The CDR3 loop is CASSSRDRDSYEQYF. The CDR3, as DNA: TGTGCCAGCAGCTCCCGGGACAGGGATTCCTACGAGCAGTACTTC.

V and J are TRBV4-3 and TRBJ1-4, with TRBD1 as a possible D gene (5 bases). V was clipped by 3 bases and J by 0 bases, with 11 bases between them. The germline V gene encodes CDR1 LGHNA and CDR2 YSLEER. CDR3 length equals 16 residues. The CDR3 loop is CASSHGHPTTNEKLFF. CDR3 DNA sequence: TGCGCCAGCAGCCACGGACACCCAACAACTAATGAAAAACTGTTTTTT.

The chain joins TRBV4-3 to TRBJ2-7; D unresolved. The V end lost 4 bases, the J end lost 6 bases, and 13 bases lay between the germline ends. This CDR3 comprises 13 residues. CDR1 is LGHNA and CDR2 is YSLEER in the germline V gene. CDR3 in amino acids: CASSLRAYSEQYF. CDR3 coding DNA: TGCGCCAGCAGCCTGCGCGCGTATTCCGAGCAGTACTTC.

CDR3 residues: CASSRSGGGSYNEQFF. As DNA, the CDR3 is TGTGCCAGCAGCCGTAGCGGGGGGGGCTCCTACAATGAGCAGTTCTTC. This chain joins TRBV6-4 and TRBJ2-1; TRBD2 matches 11 bases. The CDR3 runs 16 residues. Germline trimming cut 6 bases from V and 0 bases from J; bases unmatched to any gene: 4. Germline assignment: CDR1 MRHNA and CDR2 SNTAGT.

The CDR3 is CATSTRGKNTEAFF. Written as DNA, the CDR3 is TGTGCCACCAGCACGCGGGGGAAGAACACTGAAGCTTTCTTT. The chain employs TRBV15 and TRBJ1-1, with D possibly matching TRBD1 (5 bases). Trimming stripped 4 bases from V and 1 base from J, with 10 bases between. Germline V gene data show CDR1 as LNHNV and CDR2 as YYDKDF (reference sequence). The CDR3 is 14 residues long.

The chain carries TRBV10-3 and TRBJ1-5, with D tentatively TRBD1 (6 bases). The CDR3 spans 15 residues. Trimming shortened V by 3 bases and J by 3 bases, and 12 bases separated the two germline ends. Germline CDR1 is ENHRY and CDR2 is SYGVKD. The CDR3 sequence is CAISEGWGLNQPQHF. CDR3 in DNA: TGTGCCATCAGTGAAGGATGGGGGCTCAATCAGCCCCAGCATTTT.

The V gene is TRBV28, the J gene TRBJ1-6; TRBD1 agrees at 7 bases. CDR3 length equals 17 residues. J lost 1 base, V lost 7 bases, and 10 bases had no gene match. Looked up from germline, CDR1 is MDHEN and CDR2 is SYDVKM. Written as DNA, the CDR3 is TGTGCCAGCATCCAGGGGCAGGGGGTTTCCTATAATTCACCCCTCCACTTT. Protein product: CASIQGQGVSYNSPLHF.

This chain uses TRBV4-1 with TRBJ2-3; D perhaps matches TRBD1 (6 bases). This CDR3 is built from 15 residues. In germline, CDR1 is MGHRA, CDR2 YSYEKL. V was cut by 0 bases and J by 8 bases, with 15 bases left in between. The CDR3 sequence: CASSQDRGDISTQYF. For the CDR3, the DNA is TGCGCCAGCAGCCAAGATAGAGGGGACATAAGTACGCAGTATTTT.

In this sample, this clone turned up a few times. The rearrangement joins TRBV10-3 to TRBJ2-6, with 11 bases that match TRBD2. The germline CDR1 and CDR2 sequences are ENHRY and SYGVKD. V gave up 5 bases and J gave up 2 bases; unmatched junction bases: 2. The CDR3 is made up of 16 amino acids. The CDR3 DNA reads TGTGCCATCAGTTCTAGCGGGGGGACTGGGGCCAACGTCCTGACTTTC. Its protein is CAISSSGGTGANVLTF.

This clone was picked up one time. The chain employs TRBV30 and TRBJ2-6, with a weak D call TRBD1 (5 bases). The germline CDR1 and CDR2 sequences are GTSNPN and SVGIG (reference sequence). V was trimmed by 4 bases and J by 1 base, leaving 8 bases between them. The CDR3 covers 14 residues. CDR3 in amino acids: CAWTTASGANVLTF. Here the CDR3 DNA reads TGTGCCTGGACGACAGCGTCTGGGGCCAACGTCCTGACTTTC.

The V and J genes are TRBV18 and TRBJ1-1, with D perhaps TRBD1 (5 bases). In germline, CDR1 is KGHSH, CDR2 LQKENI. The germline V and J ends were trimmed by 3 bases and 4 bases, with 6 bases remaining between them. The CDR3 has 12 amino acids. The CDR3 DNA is TGTGCCAGCTCACCCGACAGCACTGAAGCTTTCTTT. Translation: CASSPDSTEAFF.

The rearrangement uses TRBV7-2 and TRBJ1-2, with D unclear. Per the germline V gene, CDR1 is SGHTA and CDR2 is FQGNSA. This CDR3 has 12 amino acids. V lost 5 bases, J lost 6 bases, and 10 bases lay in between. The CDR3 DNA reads TGTGCCAGCAGCATCCGTCCAGATGGCTACACCTTC. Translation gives CASSIRPDGYTF.

The CDR3 sequence is CASSYGGEQYF. CDR3 coding DNA: TGTGCCAGCAGTTATGGAGGAGAGCAGTACTTC. This chain uses TRBV28 with TRBJ2-7; tentatively, D is TRBD2 (5 bases). Trimming removed 4 bases from V and 7 bases from J, with 8 bases in between. This CDR3 is built from 11 residues. Germline loops: CDR1 MDHEN, CDR2 SYDVKM.

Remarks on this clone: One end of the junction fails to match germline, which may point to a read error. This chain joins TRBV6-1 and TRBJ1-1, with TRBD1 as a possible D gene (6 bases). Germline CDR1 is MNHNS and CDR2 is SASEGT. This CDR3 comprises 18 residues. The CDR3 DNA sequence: TGTGCCAGCAGAGAAGGACAGCTAAATGTATGGAGGGGTACTGAAGCTTTCTTT. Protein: CASREGQLNVWRGTEAFF.